The clone carrying this T cell receptor (beta chain) was seen ten or more times. Deletions cut 0 bases from V and 2 bases from J, with 14 bases between. The CDR3 runs 17 residues. Per germline, CDR1 LGHNA and CDR2 YSLEER. The sample originates from a study of T cells after yellow fever vaccination. 5'RACE template switching produced TCR cDNA carrying a universal primer site and UMIs. Each CDR3 protein is one row after TCRdb ran MiXCR on the 5' RACE reads. Of a few hundred thousand distinct CDR3 sequences listed, around 6.5% are singletons. The receptor comes from a man aged 25-45 years who received the YFV17D yellow fever vaccine. Sequences were derived from PBMCs, sampled 5 days after the yellow fever booster vaccination. This sequence joins TRBV4-3 and TRBJ2-1; unclear D gene. The CDR3 DNA follows: TGCGCCAGCAGCCAAGATTTTGCGGCGAATACCTACAATGAGCAGTTCTTC. Translating it yields CASSQDFAANTYNEQFF.